The TCR beta chain described here comes from a study of beta chain features in type 1 diabetes. This clone has just a few counts. With 1 base removed from V and 5 bases from J, the gap between germline ends came to 12 bases. This CDR3 has 15 residues. Germline lookup yields CDR1 KGHSH and CDR2 LQKENI. Isolated RNA was reverse transcribed in full, so expressed TCRB transcripts were sequenced. Assay: immunoSEQ multiplex PCR; the TCRdb copy retains only in-frame clones and omits some. The profile shows fewer than 900,000 clones, about a sixth of them singletons. The sequence was collected from a woman under 30 in good health. Source material: naive CD4+ T cells from blood. V gene TRBV18 combines with J gene TRBJ1-5; TRBD1 might be the D (5 bases). The CDR3 region is CASSPLDSAYQPQHF. The CDR3 DNA is TGTGCCAGCTCACCACTAGACAGTGCTTATCAGCCCCAGCATTTT.